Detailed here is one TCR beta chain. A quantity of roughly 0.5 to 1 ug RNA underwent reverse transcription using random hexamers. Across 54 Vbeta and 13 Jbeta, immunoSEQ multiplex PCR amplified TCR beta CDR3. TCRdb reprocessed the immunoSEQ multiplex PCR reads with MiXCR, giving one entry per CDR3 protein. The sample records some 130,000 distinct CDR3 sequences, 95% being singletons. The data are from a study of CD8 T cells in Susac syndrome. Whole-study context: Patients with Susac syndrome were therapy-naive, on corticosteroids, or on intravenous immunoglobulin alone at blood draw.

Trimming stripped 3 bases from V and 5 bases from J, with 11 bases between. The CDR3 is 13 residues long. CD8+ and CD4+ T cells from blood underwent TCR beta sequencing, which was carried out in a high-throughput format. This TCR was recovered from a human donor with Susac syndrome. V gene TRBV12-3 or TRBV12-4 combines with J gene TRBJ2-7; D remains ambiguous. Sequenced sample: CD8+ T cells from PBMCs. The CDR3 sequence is CASSLTPLDEQYF. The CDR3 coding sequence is TGTGCCAGCAGTTTGACTCCCCTGGACGAGCAGTACTTC.